These T cell receptor beta chains were read from a single sample in a study of T cell responses to AZD1222 COVID-19 vaccine. Sequencing was performed with immunoSEQ multiplex PCR; in TCRdb, only in-frame clones are kept and a portion is missing. The sample lists under 150,000 clones; around 91% were seen once. The sequences come from peripheral blood, collected on day 0 of AZD1222 vaccination. All receptors come from an adult in good health. Each CDR3 is given with its conserved first and last residue. D genes are given only for firm matches. Not all rows give a size; the values are once, few, many and, for expanded clones, a class.

v_call	j_call	d_call	clone_size	cdr3_aa	cdr3_nt
TRBV7-9	TRBJ2-1	-	-	CASSLARGNRDEQFF	TGTGCCAGCAGCTTAGCCCGGGGGAACAGGGATGAGCAGTTCTTC
TRBV11-3	TRBJ2-1	TRBD2	-	CASSLGLAGDNEQFF	TGTGCCAGCAGCTTAGGGCTAGCGGGCGACAATGAGCAGTTCTTC
TRBV27	TRBJ2-7	-	-	CASSFQGPSYEQYF	TGTGCCAGCAGTTTTCAGGGACCGAGTTACGAGCAGTACTTC
TRBV6-5	TRBJ1-2	-	-	CASSYSQAHNYGYTF	TGTGCCAGCAGTTACTCGCAGGCCCACAACTATGGCTACACCTTC
TRBV5-1	TRBJ1-6	-	-	CASSLMGAAYNSPLHF	TGCGCCAGCAGCTTGATGGGGGCTGCGTATAATTCACCCCTCCACTTT
TRBV3-1/TRBV3-2	TRBJ1-2	-	-	CASSQGQATVAGYTF	TGTGCCAGCAGCCAAGGTCAGGCCACCGTCGCGGGCTACACCTTC
TRBV5-1	TRBJ2-2	-	-	CASSWGVATGELFF	TGCGCCAGCAGCTGGGGGGTTGCCACCGGGGAGCTGTTTTTT
TRBV2	TRBJ1-3	-	once	CASVLGSGNTIYF	TGTGCCAGCGTCCTGGGGTCTGGAAACACCATATATTTT
TRBV27	TRBJ1-5	-	-	CASSPQGPVTGQPQHF	TGTGCCAGCAGTCCCCAGGGGCCGGTGACGGGACAGCCCCAGCATTTT
TRBV5-4	TRBJ1-4	TRBD1	-	CASSFRTGKNEKLFF	TGTGCCAGCAGCTTCCGGACAGGGAAGAATGAAAAACTGTTTTTT
TRBV16	TRBJ1-4	TRBD1	-	CASSLNEPGTGGPNEKLFF	TGTGCCAGCAGCCTCAATGAACCCGGGACAGGAGGCCCCAATGAAAAACTGTTTTTT
TRBV29-1	TRBJ2-1	TRBD2	-	CSVAAGRAGSNEQFF	TGCAGCGTTGCTGCCGGGAGGGCCGGAAGCAATGAGCAGTTCTTC
TRBV14	TRBJ2-1	-	-	CASSQDNSNEQFF	TGTGCCAGCAGCCAAGATAACAGCAATGAGCAGTTCTTC
TRBV6-6	TRBJ2-1	-	-	CASSPSGLIGGSYNEQFF	TGTGCCAGCAGTCCCTCTGGTCTGATAGGGGGCTCCTACAATGAGCAGTTCTTC
TRBV2	TRBJ1-5	-	-	CASSVGGYGNQPQHF	TGTGCCAGCAGTGTGGGAGGGTATGGCAATCAGCCCCAGCATTTT
TRBV19	TRBJ1-2	-	-	CASSWANYGYTF	TGTGCCAGTAGTTGGGCCAACTATGGCTACACCTTC
TRBV28	TRBJ2-1	-	-	CASTPQGNNEQFF	TGTGCCAGCACCCCCCAGGGGAACAATGAGCAGTTCTTC
TRBV12-5	TRBJ2-7	-	few	CASGYERRSYEQYF	TGTGCTAGTGGTTACGAGCGGCGCTCCTACGAGCAGTACTTC
TRBV6-5	TRBJ2-1	TRBD1	-	CASSSMDRSLGNEQFF	TGTGCCAGCAGTTCGATGGACAGGTCATTGGGAAATGAGCAGTTCTTC
TRBV6-2/TRBV6-3	TRBJ2-1	TRBD2	-	CASSYVRGERDEQFF	TGTGCCAGCAGTTACGTGCGGGGGGAAAGGGATGAGCAGTTCTTC
TRBV18	TRBJ2-7	-	-	CASSPGYRAPEQYF	TGTGCCAGCTCACCTGGTTACAGGGCCCCCGAGCAGTACTTC
TRBV19	TRBJ1-5	-	-	CASSMEGRLGGNQPQHF	TGTGCCAGTAGTATGGAAGGGCGTCTAGGAGGCAATCAGCCCCAGCATTTT
TRBV7-9	TRBJ2-1	-	once	CATSHGQHSYNEQFF	TGTGCCACCTCTCACGGACAGCACTCCTACAATGAGCAGTTCTTC
TRBV7-3	TRBJ2-5	TRBD1	-	CASSLLGQGETQYF	TGTGCCAGCAGCTTATTGGGACAGGGAGAGACCCAGTACTTC
TRBV28	TRBJ1-4	TRBD1	-	CASSFNRGQGEKLFF	TGTGCCAGCAGTTTTAATAGGGGGCAGGGTGAAAAACTGTTTTTT
TRBV9	TRBJ1-1	-	-	CASSPREPIWDTEAFF	TGTGCCAGCAGCCCCCGGGAGCCCATTTGGGACACTGAAGCTTTCTTT
TRBV7-6	TRBJ1-1	TRBD1	-	CASSLDRGNTEAFF	TGTGCCAGCAGCTTAGACAGGGGGAATACTGAAGCTTTCTTT
TRBV7-2	TRBJ1-2	-	-	CASSSRTAGYTF	TGTGCCAGCAGCTCCCGGACAGCTGGCTACACCTTC
TRBV7-2	TRBJ2-1	TRBD2	-	CASSSLAGGINEQFF	TGTGCCAGCAGCAGTCTAGCGGGAGGTATCAATGAGCAGTTCTTC
TRBV3-1/TRBV3-2	TRBJ1-1	-	-	CASSHLDRNTEAFF	TGTGCCAGCAGCCACCTAGACAGGAACACTGAAGCTTTCTTT
TRBV29-1	TRBJ2-7	-	-	CSVGQTYEQYF	TGCAGCGTTGGTCAGACGTACGAGCAGTACTTC
TRBV6-2/TRBV6-3	TRBJ2-3	-	-	CASSQGTPRAWITDTQYF	TGTGCCAGCAGTCAGGGGACTCCCCGGGCGTGGATCACAGATACGCAGTATTTT
TRBV20-1	TRBJ1-1	-	once	CSASSVGSPNTEAFF	TGCAGTGCTAGTTCCGTAGGCAGTCCGAACACTGAAGCTTTCTTT
TRBV7-2	TRBJ1-1	-	once	CASSLEQNTEAFF	TGTGCCAGCAGCTTGGAACAGAACACTGAAGCTTTCTTT
TRBV5-1	TRBJ1-6	-	once	CASSLLEDNSPLHF	TGCGCCAGCAGCTTGCTCGAGGATAATTCACCCCTCCACTTT
TRBV6-1	TRBJ1-1	-	-	CASSEPPTQGVSEAFF	TGTGCCAGCAGTGAACCCCCAACCCAGGGTGTCTCTGAAGCTTTCTTT
TRBV6-5	TRBJ1-2	TRBD1	once	CASSRTGPNYGYTF	TGTGCCAGCAGTCGGACAGGACCTAACTATGGCTACACCTTC
TRBV7-2	TRBJ2-7	TRBD2	-	CASSGGTSGFRVGEQYF	TGTGCCAGCAGCGGAGGGACTAGCGGGTTCCGGGTGGGGGAGCAGTACTTC
TRBV5-4	TRBJ1-2	-	once	CASSSPQGTHSYGYTF	TGTGCCAGCAGCTCCCCCCAGGGAACCCACTCCTATGGCTACACCTTC
TRBV19	TRBJ2-5	TRBD2	-	CASSTRGGPQETQYF	TGTGCCAGTAGTACGCGCGGGGGACCGCAAGAGACCCAGTACTTC
TRBV4-3	TRBJ2-7	-	few	CASSQRTGASYEQYF	TGCGCCAGCAGCCAGAGGACCGGCGCATCCTACGAGCAGTACTTC
TRBV4-3	TRBJ1-1	-	-	CASSRSGDSNTEAFF	TGCGCCAGCAGCCGATCAGGGGATTCGAACACTGAAGCTTTCTTT
TRBV6-4	TRBJ2-3	-	-	CASSRSDTQYF	TGTGCCAGCAGCCGATCAGATACGCAGTATTTT
TRBV27	TRBJ1-2	-	-	CASSWIRQKEIYGYTF	TGTGCCAGCAGTTGGATCCGACAGAAGGAGATATATGGCTACACCTTC
TRBV6-4	TRBJ1-5	-	-	CASRGPTDGPQHF	TGTGCCAGCAGGGGCCCGACCGATGGGCCCCAGCATTTT
TRBV10-3	TRBJ1-4	-	-	CAIRPGENEKLFF	TGTGCCATCAGACCAGGCGAAAATGAAAAACTGTTTTTT
TRBV10-3	TRBJ1-1	-	-	CAISEGVVEAFF	TGTGCCATCAGTGAAGGGGTCGTTGAAGCTTTCTTT
TRBV27	TRBJ2-1	-	-	CASNTGYNEQFF	TGTGCCAGCAACACAGGGTACAATGAGCAGTTCTTC
TRBV7-2	TRBJ2-7	-	-	CASSFPKSGDYEQYF	TGTGCCAGCAGCTTTCCAAAAAGCGGAGACTACGAGCAGTACTTC
TRBV27	TRBJ1-3	TRBD1	once	CASSRGQGPNSGNTIYF	TGTGCCAGCAGCCGCGGACAGGGACCAAACTCTGGAAACACCATATATTTT
TRBV19	TRBJ1-2	TRBD1	-	CAGRTGSGGYTF	TGTGCTGGTCGGACAGGATCCGGTGGCTACACCTTC